The source of this T cell receptor (beta chain) is a study of cytomegalovirus exposure and HLA in healthy donors. Study outcomes and limitations: The number of N-insertions in an Asian-associated ancestry cluster was reportedly below the approximately 600-donor mean in a later analysis. Near-uniform donor sequencing depth was presumed by presence/absence analyses.

The PCR had 60 Vbeta and 13 Jbeta primers. Some clones are missing from TCRdb's copy, which holds only in-frame ones; the method was immunoSEQ multiplex PCR. Found here are more than 85,000 clones, around 57% of them singletons; the top ten hold approximately 4.3%. As to this clone: Its antigen remains unidentified.

This CDR3 is built from 13 residues. Germline CDR1 is SGDLS and CDR2 is YYNGEE. The V end lost 2 bases, the J end lost 4 bases, and 6 bases lay between the germline ends. The J gene is TRBJ2-2, the V gene TRBV9; no clear D. Material: PBMCs. This clonotype was obtained from a human donor in good health. This CDR3 is CASSVSPTGELFF. CDR3 DNA: TGTGCCAGCAGCGTGAGTCCCACCGGGGAGCTGTTTTTT.